This T cell receptor (beta chain) emerged from a study of identical twins. Findings and caveats of the study: Findings depended on cross-sectional statistics rather than tracking the same donors. Whereas memory repertoires showed no such difference, abundant cord blood beta clonotypes carried fewer insertions. Zero-insertion results could be subject to partial confounding by invariant MAIT and iNKT cells.

This clonotype was recorded at least ten times. Its antigen is unknown. Template switching added a universal primer binding site, and final cDNA carried unique molecular identifiers. One entry per CDR3 protein results from TCRdb running MiXCR on the 5' RACE reads. The sample gives hundreds of thousands of distinct CDR3 sequences, 6% to 6.5% of which show up once; around 2% is in the top ten. Germline-derived CDR1 and CDR2 are MNHEY and SVGAGI. This CDR3 is built from 14 residues. Between the trimmed V and J ends, which lost 0 bases and 4 bases, there was a span of 9 bases. This clonotype was sampled from a man between 18 and 29 years old in good health. Specimen: naive T cells sorted from blood. This chain joins TRBV6-5 and TRBJ1-1; D not certain. CDR3 in amino acids: CASSYSTGGTEAFF. The CDR3 bases are TGTGCCAGCAGTTACTCGACGGGTGGCACTGAAGCTTTCTTT.